This T cell receptor (beta chain) was documented in a study of cytomegalovirus exposure and HLA in healthy donors. The CDR3 sequence is 13 residues long. The V end lost 5 bases, the J end lost 7 bases, and 12 bases lay between the germline ends. CDR1 and CDR2 (germline): MNHEY, SMNVEV (reference sequence). This PCR relied on a set of 60 Vbeta primers and 13 Jbeta primers. How the authors handled the data: In a later analysis, of around 80 million unique beta chains, roughly 9.9 million appeared in at least two donors. The assay was immunoSEQ multiplex PCR, and TCRdb's table has in-frame clones only and misses some. Clone size and the V and J calls come from that table; the DNA yielded D and trimming. The sample lists 86,000 or so clones, more than 75% occurring once.

This chain joins TRBV27 and TRBJ1-5, with no clear D. What was sequenced was PBMCs. This clonotype originated in a woman in her thirties or forties in good health and CMV-seropositive. In nucleotides, the CDR3 is TGTGCCAGCAGTCCCCGAAGAGGACAGCCCCAGCATTTT. This translates into CASSPRRGQPQHF.